This T cell receptor beta chain was observed in a study of Ad26.COV2.S vaccination and SARS-CoV-2 variants (dated by TCRdb to 2020 to 2023). With regard to the full study: Donors in the vaccine arm were drawn from COV1001, a phase I-IIa trial of Ad26.COV2.S in healthy adults that was multicentre, randomized, double-blind and placebo-controlled. Ad26.COV2.S was given intramuscularly at 5x10^10 or 1x10^11 viral particles, as a single shot or as two shots 56 days apart. Trial participants were randomized into five groups of five: low-dose or high-dose Ad26.COV2.S given once or twice, or placebo on both occasions. A total of some 30 samples were included in the TCR-sequenced set, comprising 19 Ad26.COV2.S vaccine recipients, 5 placebo recipients and 8 SARS-CoV-2 convalescent individuals. Throughout the experiments and outcome assessment, investigators stayed blinded to trial group allocation. TCRbeta repertoire sequencing was used to assess the specificity and breadth of SARS-CoV-2-reactive T cell receptors after Ad26.COV2.S vaccination.

What this sample's treatment or condition label stands for: around 19 received Ad26.COV2.S at low or high dose, single or two shots; 5 received placebo; per-sample allocation not given. Repertoires of vaccine and placebo recipients were sequenced from samples collected on day 63 after the first injection. Cohort 1b enrolled about two dozen adults aged 18-55 years at a single site in Boston, USA, between 29 July and 7 August 2020. Ad26.COV2.S consisted of a replication-incompetent adenovirus type 26 vector by which a prefusion-stabilized SARS-CoV-2 spike protein from the original Wuhan strain was expressed. Details on this clone: There is no known antigen for this receptor. Base quality data are lacking; no much larger clone is found one base away.

On the study overall, not on this receptor specifically: Ad26.COV2.S recipients had higher spike-specific TCR breadth than placebo recipients (P = 0.0014). The study was not powered to compare responses between vaccine doses or regimens. After vaccination, substantial breadth of spike-specific CD8+ and CD4+ T cell responses was reported. According to the authors, total T cell responses may have been underestimated by the TCR breadth and depth analyses. Comparable non-spike TCR breadth was observed between vaccine and placebo recipients, consistent with only spike being contained in the vaccine.

The immunoSEQ Assay was used to sequence TCRbeta CDR3 regions. After extraction, genomic DNA underwent amplification by bias-controlled multiplex PCR, followed by high-throughput sequencing. On the study's bioinformatics: To quantify the absolute abundance of every unique TCRbeta CDR3 region, sequences were collapsed and filtered. Usable DNA was measured by amplifying reference genes present in all nucleated cells, and TCRbeta template counts were normalized to that usable DNA to estimate T cell fraction. Repertoire TCRs were annotated as SARS-CoV-2-specific by exact matching of V gene, CDR3 amino acid sequence and J gene to a known reactive TCR set. The reference SARS-CoV-2 TCR set was obtained from MIRA and was filtered for enrichment in COVID-19-positive ImmuneCODE repertoires, whereby public or cross-reactive TCRs were removed. Drawing on the MIRA antigens, annotated TCRs were analysed further at the level of specific ORF or position within ORF. Breadth was defined as annotated unique rearrangements over total unique productive rearrangements; depth was the summed frequency of those rearrangements. Two-sided Wilcoxon rank-sum tests were applied when comparing TCR breadth between groups. TCRdb took over this immuneACCESS table, retaining in-frame rearrangements with V and J assigned. Such tables are incomplete; in checked studies, under half of the missing clones stem from an unresolved V gene, and the remainder is unexplained. That table furnishes V, J and clone size, whereas the DNA furnished D and trimming. The sample profile shows around 300,000 clones; 90% of them were found once. The top ten constitute 4.5% to 7% of the sample.

Trimming removed 5 bases from V and 0 bases from J, leaving 13 bases between the germline ends. Its CDR3 holds 16 amino acids, cysteine through phenylalanine. The CDR3 DNA has 48 bases and is translated from base 1. For CDR1 and CDR2, the germline V gene lists SGHVS and FNYEAQ. This TCR derives from a person aged 18 to 65 who received the Ad26.COV2.S COVID-19 vaccine or a placebo. Recombination linked TRBV7-6 to TRBJ2-2; the D gene cannot be resolved reliably. Sequences were derived from peripheral blood, sampled in a trial of Ad26.COV2.S vaccine versus placebo. The CDR3 reads as follows: CASSPQRLANTGELFF. The DNA sequence is as follows: TGTGCCAGCAGCCCCCAAAGGCTCGCGAACACCGGGGAGCTGTTTTTT.